The rows below give T cell receptor beta chains drawn from one sample of a study of cytomegalovirus exposure and HLA in healthy donors. Measured with immunoSEQ multiplex PCR; TCRdb has only the in-frame clones, and not every one. The sample includes 90,000 to 150,000 clones, approximately 84% of them seen just once. Sequencing was carried out using PBMCs. The receptor source for this set is a man between 50 and 59 years old in good health and CMV-seronegative. Both conserved end residues are part of each CDR3. The D gene is left open where the match is weak. The listing skips clone size in some rows; elsewhere it reads once, few, many or a size class.

D gene: TRBD1
V gene: TRBV30
J gene: TRBJ2-2
clone size: NA
CDR3 protein: CAWSNQGASGELFF
CDR3 DNA: TGTGCCTGGAGCAATCAGGGGGCATCCGGGGAGCTGTTTTTT

D gene: NA
V gene: TRBV14
J gene: TRBJ1-3
clone size: NA
CDR3 protein: CASSQLLDGNTIYF
CDR3 DNA: TGTGCCAGCAGCCAGTTATTAGATGGAAACACCATATATTTT

D gene: TRBD1
V gene: TRBV4-2
J gene: TRBJ1-2
clone size: NA
CDR3 protein: CASSQDLGQTYGYTF
CDR3 DNA: TGTGCCAGCAGCCAAGATCTGGGACAGACGTATGGCTACACCTTC

D gene: NA
V gene: TRBV5-6
J gene: TRBJ1-2
clone size: NA
CDR3 protein: CASNRDTLRYGYTF
CDR3 DNA: TGTGCCAGCAACCGGGACACTCTGAGATATGGCTACACCTTC

D gene: TRBD1
V gene: TRBV30
J gene: TRBJ1-3
clone size: NA
CDR3 protein: CAWRNRGANTIYF
CDR3 DNA: TGTGCCTGGAGAAACAGGGGGGCAAACACCATATATTTT

D gene: NA
V gene: TRBV7-3
J gene: TRBJ2-1
clone size: once
CDR3 protein: CASSSNHKLSEQFF
CDR3 DNA: TGTGCCAGCAGCTCCAACCATAAACTATCGGAGCAGTTCTTC

D gene: TRBD1
V gene: TRBV14
J gene: TRBJ1-6
clone size: NA
CDR3 protein: CASSQTGGFSPLHF
CDR3 DNA: TGTGCCAGCAGCCAGACAGGGGGATTCTCACCCCTCCACTTT

D gene: TRBD2
V gene: TRBV6-5
J gene: TRBJ2-2
clone size: few
CDR3 protein: CASSLSGGNTGELFF
CDR3 DNA: TGTGCCAGCAGTCTTAGCGGGGGGAATACCGGGGAGCTGTTTTTT

D gene: NA
V gene: TRBV4-2
J gene: TRBJ2-3
clone size: NA
CDR3 protein: CASSQDRGADTQYF
CDR3 DNA: TGTGCCAGCAGCCAAGATCGGGGAGCAGATACGCAGTATTTT

D gene: NA
V gene: TRBV29-1
J gene: TRBJ2-1
clone size: NA
CDR3 protein: CSLERVGSNEQFF
CDR3 DNA: TGCAGCCTGGAGAGGGTGGGAAGCAATGAGCAGTTCTTC

D gene: TRBD1
V gene: TRBV2
J gene: TRBJ1-1
clone size: NA
CDR3 protein: CASTQTGANTEAFF
CDR3 DNA: TGTGCCAGCACCCAGACAGGGGCGAACACTGAAGCTTTCTTT

D gene: NA
V gene: TRBV6-1
J gene: TRBJ1-5
clone size: NA
CDR3 protein: CASSESGRNQPQHF
CDR3 DNA: TGTGCCAGCAGTGAGAGTGGGAGAAATCAGCCCCAGCATTTT

D gene: TRBD2
V gene: TRBV12-5
J gene: TRBJ2-5
clone size: NA
CDR3 protein: CASGRTSGRMETQYF
CDR3 DNA: TGTGCTAGTGGTAGGACTAGCGGGAGAATGGAGACCCAGTACTTC

D gene: TRBD2
V gene: TRBV7-6
J gene: TRBJ2-3
clone size: few
CDR3 protein: CASSLQLAVPTDTQYF
CDR3 DNA: TGTGCCAGCAGCCTACAACTAGCGGTACCCACAGATACGCAGTATTTT

D gene: TRBD2
V gene: TRBV29-1
J gene: TRBJ2-5
clone size: NA
CDR3 protein: CSSRGEWIETQYF
CDR3 DNA: TGCAGCTCCCGGGGGGAGTGGATTGAGACCCAGTACTTC

D gene: NA
V gene: TRBV5-1
J gene: TRBJ2-1
clone size: NA
CDR3 protein: CASSLMGADNEQFF
CDR3 DNA: TGCGCCAGCAGCTTGATGGGGGCCGACAATGAGCAGTTCTTC

D gene: NA
V gene: TRBV19
J gene: TRBJ2-1
clone size: NA
CDR3 protein: CASSIVTIGEQFF
CDR3 DNA: TGTGCCAGTAGTATAGTCACGATCGGTGAGCAGTTCTTC

D gene: NA
V gene: TRBV27
J gene: TRBJ2-6
clone size: NA
CDR3 protein: CASSPQGAVGGANVLTF
CDR3 DNA: TGTGCCAGCAGTCCCCAGGGCGCCGTGGGGGGGGCCAACGTCCTGACTTTC

D gene: TRBD1
V gene: TRBV29-1
J gene: TRBJ1-4
clone size: NA
CDR3 protein: CSVVLGRQGAWTNEKLFF
CDR3 DNA: TGCAGCGTTGTATTAGGGCGACAGGGGGCCTGGACTAATGAAAAACTGTTTTTT

D gene: TRBD2
V gene: TRBV7-9
J gene: TRBJ2-1
clone size: few
CDR3 protein: CASSLTSGEGDEQFF
CDR3 DNA: TGTGCCAGCAGCTTGACTAGCGGGGAGGGGGATGAGCAGTTCTTC

D gene: TRBD1
V gene: TRBV10-3
J gene: TRBJ1-3
clone size: NA
CDR3 protein: CAISETGQGRNTIYF
CDR3 DNA: TGTGCCATCAGTGAGACCGGACAGGGTCGAAACACCATATATTTT

D gene: TRBD1
V gene: TRBV6-5
J gene: TRBJ2-3
clone size: NA
CDR3 protein: CASSYHSSPTGGQYF
CDR3 DNA: TGTGCCAGCAGTTACCACTCTTCTCCCACAGGGGGGCAGTATTTT

D gene: TRBD1
V gene: TRBV5-6
J gene: TRBJ2-7
clone size: NA
CDR3 protein: CASSRPGQGPDEQYF
CDR3 DNA: TGTGCCAGCTCCCGCCCGGGACAGGGACCGGACGAGCAGTACTTC

D gene: TRBD1
V gene: TRBV5-4
J gene: TRBJ2-1
clone size: NA
CDR3 protein: CASGTGQGYNEQFF
CDR3 DNA: TGTGCCAGCGGAACGGGACAGGGTTACAATGAGCAGTTCTTC

D gene: TRBD1
V gene: TRBV4-1
J gene: TRBJ1-1
clone size: NA
CDR3 protein: CASSKRTGVTEAFF
CDR3 DNA: TGCGCCAGCAGCAAAAGGACAGGGGTTACTGAAGCTTTCTTT

D gene: TRBD2
V gene: TRBV6-1
J gene: TRBJ2-7
clone size: NA
CDR3 protein: CASGRGDASYEQYF
CDR3 DNA: TGTGCCAGCGGGCGGGGGGACGCCTCCTACGAGCAGTACTTC

D gene: NA
V gene: TRBV6-6
J gene: TRBJ2-3
clone size: few
CDR3 protein: CASSYGGAENTQYF
CDR3 DNA: TGTGCCAGCAGTTACGGGGGGGCGGAGAATACGCAGTATTTT

D gene: NA
V gene: TRBV30
J gene: TRBJ1-3
clone size: NA
CDR3 protein: CAWSRLRSSSGNTIYF
CDR3 DNA: TGTGCCTGGAGCCGCCTGCGTTCGAGCTCTGGAAACACCATATATTTT

D gene: NA
V gene: TRBV19
J gene: TRBJ1-4
clone size: few
CDR3 protein: CASSIGSRTTNEKLFF
CDR3 DNA: TGTGCCAGTAGTATAGGGTCGAGGACAACTAATGAAAAACTGTTTTTT

D gene: TRBD1
V gene: TRBV5-4
J gene: TRBJ2-7
clone size: NA
CDR3 protein: CASSLKIPGQDEQYF
CDR3 DNA: TGTGCCAGCAGCCTGAAGATCCCGGGACAGGACGAGCAGTACTTC

D gene: TRBD2
V gene: TRBV10-3
J gene: TRBJ2-7
clone size: NA
CDR3 protein: CAISAWTSGIYEQYF
CDR3 DNA: TGTGCCATCAGTGCCTGGACTAGCGGGATCTACGAGCAGTACTTC

D gene: TRBD2
V gene: TRBV11-1
J gene: TRBJ2-2
clone size: NA
CDR3 protein: CASSLGGGEGNTGELFF
CDR3 DNA: TGTGCCAGCAGCTTGGGCGGGGGAGAGGGGAACACCGGGGAGCTGTTTTTT

D gene: TRBD2
V gene: TRBV19
J gene: TRBJ2-1
clone size: NA
CDR3 protein: CASSMGGLAGYNEQFF
CDR3 DNA: TGTGCCAGTAGTATGGGGGGACTAGCGGGATACAATGAGCAGTTCTTC

D gene: TRBD1
V gene: TRBV9
J gene: TRBJ2-2
clone size: NA
CDR3 protein: CASSPGRGQGLAGELFF
CDR3 DNA: TGTGCCAGCAGCCCAGGACGGGGACAGGGTTTAGCCGGGGAGCTGTTTTTT